The 6 T cell receptor beta chains reported below all come from one sample, sequenced in a study of T cells in Graves' hyperthyroidism and ophthalmopathy (dated by TCRdb to the late 2010s). The library came from multiplex PCR. Sequencing took place on an Illumina HiSeq 2000. Amplification of TCR beta CDR3 regions was carried out from RNA transcripts. The TCR CDR3 was subjected to a first round of RT-PCR using the HTBI primer set and the Qiagen OneStep RT-PCR kit. TCRdb trimmed the raw reads at Q25, called clones with MiXCR and kept productive beta chains. Each entry merges the rows of one CDR3 protein and shows their most common DNA and genes. A total of fewer than 350,000 distinct CDR3 sequences appear in this sample, 10% to 15% of them only once. Roughly 8.5% of the sample comes from the top ten. The sample consisted of blood. These receptors were taken from a woman in her thirties with Graves' hyperthyroidism that later progressed to Graves' ophthalmopathy.

This clonotype was detected many times. V gene TRBV6-1 combines with J gene TRBJ1-6; TRBD1 aligns across 8 bases. J lost 5 bases, V lost 5 bases, and 11 bases had no gene match. Germline V gene data show CDR1 as MNHNS and CDR2 as SASEGT. The CDR3 is 17 residues long. The CDR3 is CASSYSSGGADNSPLHF. DNA of the CDR3: TGTGCCAGCAGTTATTCCTCAGGGGGCGCCGATAATTCACCCCTCCACTTT.

V usage is TRBV3-1 and J usage is TRBJ2-2, with 9 bases matching TRBD2. J lost 2 bases, V lost 6 bases, and 7 bases had no gene match. CDR1 is LGHDT, CDR2 YNNKEL, per germline (reference sequence). This CDR3 comprises 16 residues. CDR3 DNA sequence: TGTGCCAGCAGTGGCCGACTAGCGGAAAACACCGGGGAGCTGTTTTTT. Protein sequence: CASSGRLAENTGELFF.

This clonotype was counted many times. The chain has TRBV27 and TRBJ2-7; D is possibly TRBD1 or TRBD2 (5 bases each). Germline CDR1 reads MNHEY; CDR2 reads SMNVEV (reference sequence). CDR3 size: 15 residues. The germline V and J ends were trimmed by 4 bases and 1 base, with 14 bases remaining between them. CDR3 in amino acids: CASSYGTSSSYEQYF. CDR3 bases: TGTGCCAGCAGTTACGGGACCTCCTCTTCCTACGAGCAGTACTTC.

In this sample, this clonotype turned up many times. The rearrangement joins TRBV5-8 to TRBJ1-2, with D possibly matching TRBD1 (5 bases). Trimming stripped 4 bases from V and 4 bases from J, with 14 bases between. The CDR3 loop spans 14 amino acids. In germline, CDR1 is SGHTS, CDR2 YDEGEE. CDR3 protein: CASSGWQDTYGYTF. In nucleotides, the CDR3 is TGTGCCAGCAGCGGCTGGCAGGACACCTATGGCTACACCTTC.

This clonotype has more than one count but fewer than ten. The junction does not match germline at one end; this may be a read error. The chain carries TRBV10-3 and TRBJ2-1, with D perhaps matching TRBD1 (6 bases). Germline CDR1 and CDR2: ENHRY and SYGVKD. The CDR3 extends over 13 amino acids. CDR3 in DNA: TGTGCCATCGGTGAGGACAGCTACAATGAGCAGTTCTTC. This sequence encodes CAIGEDSYNEQFF.

This clonotype has a handful of counts. A junction boundary mismatches the germline segment, possibly from a read error. The CDR3 reads CSAWWGGGGNTGAFF. The CDR3 nucleotides read TGCAGTGCCTGGTGGGGGGGTGGTGGGAACACTGGAGCTTTCTTT. The chain recombines TRBV20-1 with TRBJ1-1, with a tentative D call TRBD1 (5 bases). From germline, CDR1 is DFQATT and CDR2 SNEGSKA (reference sequence). There are 15 residues in the CDR3.